The entry below gives a single TCR beta chain sequence along with its context. PCR used 60 Vbeta primers and 13 Jbeta primers. Data came from immunoSEQ multiplex PCR; TCRdb stores just in-frame clones and leaves some out. The sample has 100,000 to 150,000 clones; approximately 80% are singletons. These data belong to a study of cytomegalovirus exposure and HLA in healthy donors. For the study at large: About 85 million unique TCR sequences came from HLA-typed donors in an early release.

The CDR3 runs to 13 residues. V gave up 3 bases and J gave up 0 bases, with 5 bases separating them. CDR1 is SGHTA, CDR2 FQGNSA, per germline. Sequenced: PBMCs. This rearrangement joins TRBV7-2 to TRBJ1-1; D uncertain. The receptor was derived from a girl aged 2 to 10 in good health and CMV-seronegative. The CDR3 coding sequence is TGTGCCAGCAGCTTGTCAGTGAACACTGAAGCTTTCTTT. This encodes CASSLSVNTEAFF. The entire variable domain, with the rest obtained from reference TRBV7-2 and TRBJ1-1, is as follows: GAGVSQSPSNKVTEKGKDVELRCDPISGHTALYWYRQSLGQGLEFLIYFQGNSAPDKSGLPSDRFSAERTGGSVSTLTIQRTQQEDSAVYLCASSLSVNTEAFFGQGTRLTVV.